The clone carrying this T cell receptor (beta chain) was counted between two and nine times. Its antigen remains unknown. Sequenced material consisted of expressed TCRB transcripts (all of the isolated RNA was reverse transcribed). The assay was immunoSEQ multiplex PCR, and TCRdb's table has in-frame clones only and misses some. Of hundreds of thousands of clones in the sample, approximately 14% were seen once. These data belong to a study of beta chain features in type 1 diabetes. Overall study: Patient and healthy donor groups were alike in age, gender and cell yields.

The CDR3 has 20 amino acids. Germline-derived CDR1 and CDR2 are LNHNV and YYDKDF (reference sequence). V lost 0 bases to trimming and J lost 0 bases, with 21 bases between them. Purity above 95% was achieved in all sorted populations. The study, taken as a whole, reports: Type 1 diabetes patients showed a moderate but significant shortening of TCRB CDR3s in all four CD4+ subsets.

The specimen sequenced was central memory CD4+ T cells from blood. V and J are TRBV15 and TRBJ2-1; D not resolved. This TCR derives from a man aged 30-40 years in good health. CDR3 residues: CATSRDTGSSAQISYNEQFF. The CDR3 DNA is TGTGCCACCAGCAGAGATACGGGCTCTTCCGCACAAATCTCCTACAATGAGCAGTTCTTC.